This T cell receptor (beta chain) emerged from a study of blood T cell repertoires in COVID-19. Original processing notes: Reference gene primers were amplified, and this amplification served to estimate nucleated cell counts. The table came from immunoSEQ multiplex PCR; TCRdb's copy has only in-frame clones and leaves some out. Clone size and V and J calls were adopted from that table, with D and trimming inferred from the DNA. The table has fewer than 450,000 clones, around 88% seen once. Enrollment of patients from Seattle took place during active infection, with longitudinal follow-up. Germline-derived CDR1 and CDR2 are DFQATT and SNEGSKA (reference sequence). This CDR3 region has 11 residues.

Sequencing was performed on peripheral blood. The chain combines TRBV20-1 with TRBJ2-5; TRBD2 is a possible D gene (5 bases). The receptor was derived from a woman aged 45 to 65 with COVID-19, enrolled during active disease. CDR3 sequence: CSAEREGTQYF. The CDR3, as DNA: TGCAGCGCGGAGAGGGAAGGGACCCAGTACTTC.